This record concerns one T cell receptor beta chain sequence. Its antigen remains unknown. The CDR3 covers 12 residues. Trimming cost V 0 bases and J 10 bases, with 10 bases left between them. Germline assignment: CDR1 MGHRA and CDR2 YSYEKL. The data belong to a study of CD8 T cells in ankylosing spondylitis. Regarding the study as a whole: Relatively scarce in peripheral blood, disease-linked clones were CD8+. Matched ankylosing spondylitis synovial fluid reportedly showed significant enrichment of disease-linked clones. Past studies reported some motif variants in reactive arthritis synovial fluid and blood. Characteristic of ankylosing spondylitis blood, it appeared, was a TCR beta motif comprising several highly homologous variants.

Libraries for TCR beta were made by quantitative 5'-RACE with molecular barcodes. Each CDR3 protein is one row after TCRdb ran MiXCR on the 5' RACE reads. The table lists more than 600,000 distinct CDR3 sequences, 19% of them singletons. The TCR originated in a male donor with ankylosing spondylitis. Sequenced material: blood, either unsorted or a sorted T cell fraction (not recorded which). This chain joins TRBV4-1 and TRBJ2-7, with D possibly being TRBD1 or TRBD2 (5 bases each). CDR3 nucleotides: TGCGCCAGCAGCCAAGAATCGGGGCCACAGTACTTC. Translated, it gives CASSQESGPQYF.